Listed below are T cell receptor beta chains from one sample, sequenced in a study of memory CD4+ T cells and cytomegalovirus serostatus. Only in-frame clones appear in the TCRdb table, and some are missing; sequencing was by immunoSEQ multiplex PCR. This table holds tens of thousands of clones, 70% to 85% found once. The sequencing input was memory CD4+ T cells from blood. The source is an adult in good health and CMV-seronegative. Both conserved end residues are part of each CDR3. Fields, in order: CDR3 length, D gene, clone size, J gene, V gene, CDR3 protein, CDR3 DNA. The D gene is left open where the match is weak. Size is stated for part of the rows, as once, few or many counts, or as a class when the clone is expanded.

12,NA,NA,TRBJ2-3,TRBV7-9,CASSPQGGTQYF,TGTGCCAGCAGCCCCCAGGGGGGTACGCAGTATTTT
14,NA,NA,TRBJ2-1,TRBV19,CASSISQSNNEQFF,TGTGCCAGTAGTATTAGCCAATCCAACAATGAGCAGTTCTTC
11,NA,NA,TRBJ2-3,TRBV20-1,CSVVVTDTQYF,TGCAGTGTGGTAGTCACAGATACGCAGTATTTT
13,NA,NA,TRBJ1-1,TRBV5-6,CASSLGQEAEAFF,TGTGCCAGCAGCTTGGGACAGGAGGCTGAAGCTTTCTTT
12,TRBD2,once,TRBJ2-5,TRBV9,CARRGGKETQYF,TGTGCCAGACGGGGGGGCAAGGAGACCCAGTACTTC
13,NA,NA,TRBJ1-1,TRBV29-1,CSARETANTEAFF,TGCAGCGCCCGAGAGACAGCGAACACTGAAGCTTTCTTT
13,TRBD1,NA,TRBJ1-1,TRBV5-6,CASSTDRDTEAFF,TGTGCCAGCAGCACGGACAGGGACACTGAAGCTTTCTTT
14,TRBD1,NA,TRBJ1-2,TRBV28,CASSPGTADYGYTF,TGTGCCAGCAGTCCAGGGACAGCAGACTATGGCTACACCTTC
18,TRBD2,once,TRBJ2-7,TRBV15,CATSPAGVAGKISYEQYF,TGTGCCACCAGCCCCGCGGGGGTAGCGGGGAAGATCTCCTACGAGCAGTACTTC
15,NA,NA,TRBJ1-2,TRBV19,CASRGGGGGVYGYTF,TGTGCCAGTCGAGGGGGGGGCGGAGGAGTCTATGGCTACACCTTC
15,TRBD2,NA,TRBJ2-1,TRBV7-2,CASSPTSGGGNEQFF,TGTGCCAGCAGCCCGACTAGCGGGGGGGGGAATGAGCAGTTCTTC
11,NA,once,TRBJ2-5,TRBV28,CASRRRETQYF,TGTGCCAGCCGCCGTCGGGAGACCCAGTACTTC
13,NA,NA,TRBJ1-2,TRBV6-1,CASSEDVTYGYTF,TGTGCCAGCAGTGAGGACGTGACCTATGGCTACACCTTC
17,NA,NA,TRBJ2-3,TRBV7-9,CASSLVFGVAGRDTQYF,TGTGCCAGCAGCTTAGTCTTTGGGGTGGCAGGCCGGGATACGCAGTATTTT
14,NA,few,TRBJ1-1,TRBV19,CASSPTIPNTEAFF,TGTGCCAGTAGCCCCACCATTCCGAACACTGAAGCTTTCTTT
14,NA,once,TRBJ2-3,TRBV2,CASSAQGQTDTQYF,TGTGCCAGCAGTGCCCAGGGGCAAACAGATACGCAGTATTTT
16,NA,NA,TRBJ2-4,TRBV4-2,CASSQYNAQAKNIQYF,TGTGCCAGCAGCCAATACAACGCTCAAGCCAAAAACATTCAGTACTTC
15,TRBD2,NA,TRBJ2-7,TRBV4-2,CASSQEAGRLYEQYF,TGTGCCAGCAGCCAAGAAGCGGGACGTCTCTACGAGCAGTACTTC
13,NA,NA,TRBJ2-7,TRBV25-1,CASGGQGRYEQYF,TGTGCCAGCGGGGGGCAGGGGCGCTACGAGCAGTACTTC
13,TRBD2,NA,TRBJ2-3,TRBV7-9,CAVSSGGTDTQYF,TGTGCCGTCTCTAGCGGGGGGACAGATACGCAGTATTTT
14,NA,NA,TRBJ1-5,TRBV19,CASSIRQGSQPQHF,TGTGCCAGTAGTATTCGCCAGGGGAGTCAGCCCCAGCATTTT
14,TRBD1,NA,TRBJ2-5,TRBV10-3,CAISETGDQETQYF,TGTGCCATCAGTGAGACAGGGGACCAAGAGACCCAGTACTTC
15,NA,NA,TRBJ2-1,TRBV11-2,CASSFNHLEGNEQFF,TGTGCCAGCAGCTTCAACCACCTAGAGGGCAATGAGCAGTTCTTC
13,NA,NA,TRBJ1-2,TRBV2,CASSSIGNGVSTF,TGTGCCAGCAGTTCTATAGGGAACGGGGTGAGCACCTTC
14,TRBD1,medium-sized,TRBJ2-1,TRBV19,CASSRQGVDDEQFF,TGTGCCAGTAGTCGACAGGGGGTGGACGATGAGCAGTTCTTC
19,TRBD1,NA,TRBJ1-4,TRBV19,CASSIAKSGTAKAGEKLFF,TGTGCCAGTAGTATAGCCAAGAGCGGGACAGCCAAGGCAGGTGAAAAACTGTTTTTT
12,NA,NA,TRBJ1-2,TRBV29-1,CSVAGTRYGYTF,TGCAGCGTTGCCGGGACCCGCTATGGCTACACCTTC
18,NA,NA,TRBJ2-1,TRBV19,CASSIDASATSSYNEQFF,TGTGCCAGTAGTATAGACGCTAGCGCAACAAGCTCCTACAATGAGCAGTTCTTC
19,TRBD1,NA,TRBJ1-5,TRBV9,CASSVGHGQGAGGNQPQHF,TGTGCCAGCAGCGTAGGTCATGGACAGGGGGCGGGTGGCAATCAGCCCCAGCATTTT
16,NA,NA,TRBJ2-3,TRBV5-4,CASSPETRTGTDTQYF,TGTGCCAGCAGCCCTGAGACGCGTACGGGGACAGATACGCAGTATTTT
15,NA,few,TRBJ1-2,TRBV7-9,CASSPMYTSNYGYTF,TGTGCCAGCAGCCCAATGTACACCTCTAACTATGGCTACACCTTC
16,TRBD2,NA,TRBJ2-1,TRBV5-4,CASSLGGGASYNEQFF,TGTGCCAGCAGCTTGGGGGGGGGAGCTTCCTACAATGAGCAGTTCTTC
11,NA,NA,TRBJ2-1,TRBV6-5,CASSTTGNEFF,TGTGCCAGCAGTACCACCGGGAACGAGTTCTTC
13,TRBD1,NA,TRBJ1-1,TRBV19,CASSTTGAAEAFF,TGTGCCAGTAGTACTACAGGGGCCGCTGAAGCTTTCTTT
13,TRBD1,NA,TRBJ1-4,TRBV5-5,CASSLTGEEKLFF,TGTGCCAGCAGCTTGACAGGGGAGGAAAAACTGTTTTTT
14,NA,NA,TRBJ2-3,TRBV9,CASSVVSSGGTQYF,TGTGCCAGCAGCGTAGTCTCATCCGGAGGTACGCAGTATTTT
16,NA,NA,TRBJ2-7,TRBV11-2,CASSLPARGGLGEQYF,TGTGCCAGCAGCTTACCCGCGCGAGGGGGGCTGGGGGAGCAGTACTTC
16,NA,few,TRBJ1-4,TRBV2,CASIRDRTGGNEKLFF,TGTGCCAGCATCCGAGACCGAACGGGTGGAAATGAAAAACTGTTTTTT
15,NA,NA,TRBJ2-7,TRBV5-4,CASSSLGGPTYEQYF,TGTGCCAGCAGCTCGTTAGGGGGTCCCACCTACGAGCAGTACTTC
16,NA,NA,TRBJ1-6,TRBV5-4,CASSSDPGVRASPLHF,TGTGCCAGCAGCTCCGACCCAGGGGTCAGGGCGTCACCCCTCCACTTT
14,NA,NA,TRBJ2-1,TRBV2,CASRRTPGNNEQFF,TGTGCCAGCCGTCGGACCCCGGGTAACAATGAGCAGTTCTTC
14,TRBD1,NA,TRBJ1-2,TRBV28,CASSPGGGRYGYTF,TGTGCCAGCAGTCCAGGGGGGGGCCGCTATGGCTACACCTTC
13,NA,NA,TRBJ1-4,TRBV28,CASSPGTFQKLFF,TGTGCCAGCAGTCCCGGGACATTCCAAAAACTGTTTTTT
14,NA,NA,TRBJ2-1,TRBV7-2,CASSRNKGGNEQFF,TGTGCCAGCAGCCGTAACAAGGGGGGCAATGAGCAGTTCTTC
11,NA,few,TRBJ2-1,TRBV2,CASIFANEQFF,TGTGCCAGCATTTTCGCTAATGAGCAGTTCTTC
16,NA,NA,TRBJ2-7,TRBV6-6,CASSLRYTGRDYEQYF,TGTGCCAGCAGCCTAAGGTATACGGGACGGGACTACGAGCAGTACTTC
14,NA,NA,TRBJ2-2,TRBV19,CASKGGWNTGELFF,TGTGCCAGTAAGGGGGGGTGGAACACCGGGGAGCTGTTTTTT
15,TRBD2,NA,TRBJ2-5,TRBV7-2,CASRPRGGGVGTQYF,TGTGCCAGCAGACCCCGGGGGGGCGGGGTTGGGACCCAGTACTTC
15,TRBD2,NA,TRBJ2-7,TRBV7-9,CASSWGGSGRFEQYF,TGTGCCAGCAGCTGGGGGGGTAGCGGGAGATTCGAGCAGTACTTC
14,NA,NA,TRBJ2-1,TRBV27,CASSRLTGGGEQFF,TGTGCCAGCAGTCGACTAACAGGGGGGGGTGAGCAGTTCTTC
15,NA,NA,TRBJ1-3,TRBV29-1,CSVSSSLTSGNTIYF,TGCAGCGTTAGTTCCTCACTAACGTCTGGAAACACCATATATTTT
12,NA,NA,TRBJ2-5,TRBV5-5,CASSLQGETQYF,TGTGCCAGCAGCTTACAGGGAGAGACCCAGTACTTC
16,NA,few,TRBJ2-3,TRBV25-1,CASSPLGTPAGDTQYF,TGTGCCAGCAGCCCCTTGGGGACTCCGGCCGGGGATACGCAGTATTTT
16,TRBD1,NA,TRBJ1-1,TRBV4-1,CASSRGQGMGNTEAFF,TGCGCCAGCAGCCGGGGACAGGGGATGGGGAACACTGAAGCTTTCTTT
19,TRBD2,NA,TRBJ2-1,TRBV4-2,CASSREREGSQSRYNEQFF,TGTGCCAGCAGCCGAGAGCGGGAGGGGTCGCAGAGCCGCTACAATGAGCAGTTCTTC
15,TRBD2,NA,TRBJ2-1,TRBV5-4,CATRETSFSYNEQFF,TGTGCCACCAGAGAGACTAGCTTTTCCTACAATGAGCAGTTCTTC
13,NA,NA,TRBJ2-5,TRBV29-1,CSASGGVQETQYF,TGCAGCGCCTCCGGTGGGGTCCAAGAGACCCAGTACTTC
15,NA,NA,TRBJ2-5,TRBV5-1,CASSLQAGRQETQYF,TGCGCCAGCAGCTTGCAAGCGGGCCGCCAAGAGACCCAGTACTTC
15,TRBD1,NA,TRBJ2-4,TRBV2,CASSEQQGALNIQYF,TGTGCCAGCAGTGAACAACAGGGGGCGCTCAACATTCAGTACTTC